The subject of this entry is one T cell receptor (beta chain). This sample stems from a study of blood T cell repertoires in COVID-19. At the level of the study: COVID-19 samples collected from the United States, Italy and Spain covered acute and convalescent phases. Sample material is recorded as cDNA or gDNA derived from T cells, B-cell-depleted T cells, or PBMCs.

V lost 4 bases, J lost 6 bases, and 12 bases lay in between. Germline assignment: CDR1 GTSNPN and CDR2 SVGIG (reference sequence). This CDR3 has 12 amino acids. Original processing methods: The authors estimated nucleated cell counts from reference gene primer amplification. The data were produced by immunoSEQ multiplex PCR, yet TCRdb's version contains in-frame clones alone and is incomplete. That table supplies the V and J calls and clone size; D and trimming were determined from the DNA. The sample has about 73,000 clones, about 91% seen once; the top ten hold approximately 10%. The sequencing input was peripheral blood. The sequence came from a man older than 75 with acute or convalescent COVID-19. The J gene is TRBJ1-2, the V gene TRBV30; possibly TRBD1 for D (6 bases). The CDR3 nucleotides are TGTGCCTGGAATCCAGGGGCGAATGGCTACACCTTC. This sequence encodes CAWNPGANGYTF.